Each of the 31 T cell receptor beta chains below was sequenced from the same sample in a study of PD-L1 blockade in urothelial cancer. The table came from immunoSEQ multiplex PCR; TCRdb's copy has only in-frame clones and leaves some out. The repertoire includes approximately 39,000 clones, roughly 89% of them detected once, and approximately 1.9% sits in the top ten. The sample was PBMCs, taken around atezolizumab (anti-PD-L1) treatment. These receptor sequences come from a man aged 55-75 years with urothelial cancer.

The chain links TRBV6-1 to TRBJ1-1; D may be TRBD1 (5 bases). Trimming took off 4 bases at V and 4 bases at J, with 13 bases between the two ends. Germline CDR1 MNHNS, CDR2 SASEGT. The CDR3 spans 14 residues. CDR3 amino acids: CASSVRGSSTEAFF. The CDR3 region has the DNA TGTGCCAGCAGTGTACGGGGGTCCAGCACTGAAGCTTTCTTT.

The chain carries TRBV7-9 and TRBJ1-1; maybe TRBD1 (6 bases). CDR3 length: 17 amino acids. Trimming pared 5 bases from V and 0 bases from J, leaving 19 bases between. The V gene's germline CDR1 is SEHNR and CDR2 FQNEAQ (reference sequence). CDR3 residues: CASSVNTETGMNTEAFF. The CDR3 nucleotides are TGTGCCAGCAGCGTTAATACGGAGACAGGAATGAACACTGAAGCTTTCTTT.

The chain is built from TRBV7-2 and TRBJ2-1, with 8 bases that match TRBD2. Looked up from germline, CDR1 is SGHTA and CDR2 is FQGNSA. The length of the CDR3 is 17 residues. J lost 0 bases, V lost 6 bases, and 10 bases had no gene match. The CDR3 is CASSLVAGGSSYNEQFF. The CDR3 DNA sequence: TGTGCCAGCAGTCTTGTGGCGGGGGGAAGCTCCTACAATGAGCAGTTCTTC.

This chain uses TRBV19 with TRBJ1-1; 11 nucleotides match TRBD1. Germline assignment: CDR1 LNHDA and CDR2 SQIVND (reference sequence). The CDR3 sequence is 14 residues long. The V segment lost 5 bases and the J segment 6 bases; nucleotides outside the gene matches: 5. The CDR3 region has the DNA TGTGCCAGTAGTCGCGGACAGGGGGCATCTGAAGCTTTCTTT. Translated: CASSRGQGASEAFF.

The chain links TRBV21-1 to TRBJ2-7; TRBD2 is taken as the D call from the table, unchecked against the DNA. TRBV21-1 is classified as a pseudogene. CDR3 size: 15 residues. The CDR3 loop is CASSSRLAGVYEQYF. The CDR3 DNA sequence: TGTGCCAGCAGCTCCCGACTAGCGGGGGTCTACGAGCAGTACTTC.

The chain joins TRBV6-5 to TRBJ1-1, with TRBD1 matching over 9 bases. The trim removed 2 bases at V and 0 bases at J, leaving 4 bases unmatched. The CDR3 contains 16 residues. From germline, CDR1 is MNHEY and CDR2 SVGAGI. As DNA, the CDR3 is TGTGCCAGCAGTTACGACAGGGGGAACATGAACACTGAAGCTTTCTTT. Protein: CASSYDRGNMNTEAFF.

V gene TRBV19 combines with J gene TRBJ2-3; D gene unclear. V was clipped by 3 bases and J by 2 bases, with 3 bases between them. Per germline, CDR1 LNHDA and CDR2 SQIVND (reference sequence). The CDR3 consists of 12 residues. The CDR3 region is CASSINTDTQYF. The CDR3 DNA reads TGTGCCAGTAGTATCAACACAGATACGCAGTATTTT.

The J gene is TRBJ1-1, the V gene TRBV7-8; D is unresolved. CDR1 and CDR2 (germline): SGHVS, FQNEAQ. The CDR3 runs 12 residues. V was trimmed by 4 bases and J by 7 bases, leaving 10 bases between them. The CDR3 DNA sequence: TGTGCCAGCAGCTGGCTTGAAGATGAAGCTTTCTTT. Protein product: CASSWLEDEAFF.

This rearrangement joins TRBV2 to TRBJ1-1, with 7 nucleotides matching TRBD1. Germline V gene data show CDR1 as SNHLY and CDR2 as FYNNEI. This CDR3 has 13 amino acids. V lost 2 bases and J lost 5; bases outside the gene matches: 2. DNA of the CDR3: TGTGCCAGCAGTGAACAGGGGGAGACTGAAGCTTTCTTT. This translates into CASSEQGETEAFF.

This chain uses TRBV6-5 with TRBJ2-5; D possibly corresponds to TRBD1 (5 bases). This CDR3 contains 13 residues. The germline V gene encodes CDR1 MNHEY and CDR2 SVGAGI. Trimming removed 6 bases at V and 5 bases at J, with 13 bases between. The CDR3 reads CASRPINRETQYF. DNA for the CDR3: TGTGCCAGCAGGCCCATCAACAGGGAGACCCAGTACTTC.

CDR3 in amino acids: CASTLAAVPSAKNIQYF. The DNA for the CDR3 is TGTGCCAGCACCCTAGCGGCCGTCCCTTCAGCCAAAAACATTCAGTACTTC. This rearrangement joins TRBV5-5 to TRBJ2-4, with 7 bases lining up with TRBD2. The CDR3 is 17 amino acids. V was pared by 6 bases and J by 0 bases, with 12 bases of the junction left unmatched. Germline-derived CDR1 and CDR2 are SGHKS and YYEKEE (reference sequence).

This chain joins TRBV6-5 and TRBJ2-7; D not resolved. The length of the CDR3 is 11 residues. V was cut by 7 bases and J by 5 bases, with 9 bases left in between. Per the germline V gene, CDR1 is MNHEY and CDR2 is SVGAGI. The CDR3 bases are TGTGCCAGCAAATCAGGCCACGAGCAGTACTTC. It yields the protein CASKSGHEQYF.

This clone has a handful of counts. V is TRBV9 and J is TRBJ1-1; 8 nucleotides line up with TRBD1. The CDR3 has 14 amino acids. Losses at the gene ends were 4 bases for V and 2 bases for J; bases not matched to a gene: 4. CDR1 and CDR2 (germline): SGDLS, YYNGEE. In nucleotides, the CDR3 is TGTGCCAGCAGCTCTGGACAGGGAAACACTGAAGCTTTCTTT. Translation gives CASSSGQGNTEAFF.

The chain is built from TRBV28 and TRBJ1-5; D ambiguous. The CDR3 loop spans 13 amino acids. The V gene lost 5 bases and the J gene lost 4 bases, with 9 bases spanning the gap. In germline, CDR1 is MDHEN, CDR2 SYDVKM. The CDR3 DNA sequence: TGTGCCAGCAGTACCCCACAGAATCAGCCCCAGCATTTT. Translating gives CASSTPQNQPQHF.

CDR3 sequence: CASSISGSGYNEQFF. CDR3 coding DNA: TGTGCCAGTAGTATAAGCGGGAGTGGGTACAATGAGCAGTTCTTC. The V and J genes are TRBV19 and TRBJ2-1, with TRBD2 matching over 8 bases. V shed 2 bases and J 4 bases; nucleotides not matched to a gene: 4. The germline CDR1 and CDR2 sequences are LNHDA and SQIVND (reference sequence). The CDR3 spans 15 residues.

This clone occurred once. This sequence joins TRBV23-1 and TRBJ2-2; TRBD2 matches at 8 bases. TRBV23-1 is reported as an ORF; its role is uncertain. This CDR3 is built from 17 residues. After removal of 6 bases from V and 5 bases from J, the junction contained 14 bases not matched to a gene. CDR3 in amino acids: CASRLNRSGGNTGELFF. CDR3 bases: TGCGCCAGCAGGCTTAACCGGAGCGGGGGCAATACCGGGGAGCTGTTTTTT.

CDR3 in DNA: TGTGCCAGCAGCTTACCCCGACTCTTGCTGTACTTC. Translating gives CASSLPRLLLYF. The gene calls are TRBV11-1 and TRBJ2-4; unclear D gene. The CDR3 consists of 12 residues. In germline, CDR1 is SGHAT, CDR2 FQDESV (reference sequence). V was pared by 2 bases and J by 15 bases, with 14 bases between. The full variable domain, with the rest looked up from reference TRBV11-1 and TRBJ2-4, is EAEVAQSPRYKITEKSQAVAFWCDPISGHATLYWYRQILGQGPELLVQFQDESVVDDSQLPKDRFSAERLKGVDSTLKIQPAELGDSAMYLCASSLPRLLLYFGAGTRLSVL.

The chain couples TRBV2 to TRBJ2-7; TRBD2 aligns across 10 bases. V lost 10 bases to trimming and J lost 5 bases; unmatched junction nucleotides: 8. CDR1 is SNHLY and CDR2 is FYNNEI in the germline V gene. This CDR3 has 13 residues. Here the CDR3 DNA reads TGTGCCATACCTAGCGGGGGTCTAAACGAGCAGTACTTC. It yields the protein CAIPSGGLNEQYF.

The rearrangement links TRBV19 to TRBJ2-3; the match to TRBD2 covers 12 bases. The ends lost 3 bases at V and 4 bases at J; junction bases unmatched: 5. Germline V gives CDR1 LNHDA, CDR2 SQIVND (reference sequence). The CDR3 loop spans 16 amino acids. CDR3 loop: CASSIGLAGWADTQYF. The CDR3 bases are TGTGCCAGTAGTATTGGACTAGCGGGATGGGCAGATACGCAGTATTTT.

The chain recombines TRBV27 with TRBJ2-2; 11 bases fit TRBD2. The V and J ends lost 4 bases and 1 base, in that order; junction bases with no gene match: 2. The CDR3 has 16 amino acids. The germline V gene encodes CDR1 MNHEY and CDR2 SMNVEV (reference sequence). CDR3 residues: CASSSGLAGNTGELFF. As DNA, the CDR3 is TGTGCCAGCAGTTCAGGACTAGCGGGGAACACCGGGGAGCTGTTTTTT.

The rearrangement joins TRBV11-3 to TRBJ2-3; D is undetermined. The V end was cut by 6 bases, the J end by 2 bases, with 12 bases between. In germline, CDR1 is SGHNT, CDR2 YENEEA. This CDR3 is 14 amino acids long. The CDR3 sequence is CASRNRQDTDTQYF. In DNA form, the CDR3 reads TGTGCCAGCAGGAACCGACAAGACACAGATACGCAGTATTTT.

The V gene is TRBV28, the J gene TRBJ2-6, with a possible D match to TRBD1 (6 bases). The CDR3 runs to 18 residues. Germline values: CDR1 MDHEN, CDR2 SYDVKM. V lost 2 bases, J lost 1 base, and 15 bases lay in between. The CDR3 DNA follows: TGTGCCAGCAGTTTAGACGGCTTTACAGGGTCTGGGGCCAACGTCCTGACTTTC. Translated, it gives CASSLDGFTGSGANVLTF.

The chain recombines TRBV7-6 with TRBJ2-7; possible D gene TRBD2, 6 bases. Between the trimmed V and J ends, which lost 4 bases and 0 bases, there was a span of 7 bases. Germline lookup yields CDR1 SGHVS and CDR2 FNYEAQ. The length of the CDR3 is 13 residues. CDR3 loop: CASSYGSSYEQYF. The CDR3 DNA sequence: TGTGCCAGCAGCTACGGGAGCTCCTACGAGCAGTACTTC.

J is TRBJ2-3 and V is TRBV7-2; TRBD2 aligns across 9 bases. Per the germline V gene, CDR1 is SGHTA and CDR2 is FQGNSA. This CDR3 region has 15 residues. After removal of 5 bases from V and 1 base from J, the junction contained 4 bases not matched to a gene. The CDR3 coding sequence is TGTGCCAGCAGCCGGCGGGGGGGCGGCACAGATACGCAGTATTTT. It translates to CASSRRGGGTDTQYF.

The V call is TRBV19, the J call TRBJ2-7, with 11 bases aligning to TRBD1. Looked up from germline, CDR1 is LNHDA and CDR2 is SQIVND (reference sequence). J lost 2 bases, V lost 9 bases, and 6 bases had no gene match. The CDR3 length is 14 residues. The CDR3, as DNA: TGTGCCAGCTCATGGGGACAGGGGGCCTACGAGCAGTACTTC. Its protein is CASSWGQGAYEQYF.

The rearrangement links TRBV7-3 to TRBJ1-5; D gene unclear. The V and J ends lost 3 bases and 3 bases respectively, with 6 bases between them. Germline V CDR1 and CDR2: SGHTA, FQGTGA. The CDR3 is 13 residues long. The CDR3 is CASSFGPNQPQHF. The DNA for the CDR3 is TGTGCCAGCAGCTTTGGCCCCAATCAGCCCCAGCATTTT.

This clone appeared once. This chain links TRBV6-6 with TRBJ1-4, with D maybe TRBD1 (6 bases). The V end was cut by 0 bases, the J end by 8 bases, with 13 bases between. Germline CDR1 MNHNY, CDR2 SVGAGI (reference sequence). The CDR3 sequence is 15 residues long. The CDR3 protein is CASSYSGRGEEKLFF. CDR3 nucleotide sequence: TGTGCCAGCAGTTACTCAGGCAGGGGAGAGGAAAAACTGTTTTTT.

This CDR3 reads CASRIGQGENYGYTF. DNA of the CDR3: TGCGCCAGCAGGATAGGACAGGGGGAAAACTATGGCTACACCTTC. This chain links TRBV10-2 with TRBJ1-2; 10 bases are shared with TRBD1. This CDR3 has 15 residues. Trimming removed 6 bases from V and 2 bases from J; junction bases left unmatched: 6. CDR1 is WSHSY, CDR2 SAAADI, per germline.

This rearrangement joins TRBV28 to TRBJ1-1; 10 bases fit TRBD1. Germline values: CDR1 MDHEN, CDR2 SYDVKM. V lost 5 bases and J lost 10; bases outside the gene matches: 13. The CDR3 spans 15 residues. DNA of the CDR3: TGTGCCAGCAGTCCGGCGGGACAGGGGATCCCTTTAGCTTTCTTT. The encoded protein is CASSPAGQGIPLAFF.

The V and J genes are TRBV11-2 and TRBJ1-6; no clear D gene. The V and J ends lost 3 bases and 7 bases respectively, with 7 bases between them. This CDR3 is 13 amino acids long. Germline CDR1 is SGHAT and CDR2 is FQNNGV. CDR3 loop: CASSLAGNSPLHF. The CDR3 DNA sequence: TGTGCCAGCAGCTTGGCCGGGAATTCACCCCTCCACTTT.

The CDR3 reads CASSLGSGRAREQFF. The CDR3 region has the DNA TGTGCCAGCAGTTTAGGAAGCGGGAGGGCCAGGGAGCAGTTCTTC. J is TRBJ2-1 and V is TRBV27, with TRBD2 matching over 10 bases. Germline V gene sequence: CDR1 MNHEY, CDR2 SMNVEV (reference sequence). The CDR3 runs 15 residues. The trim removed 2 bases at V and 10 bases at J, leaving 8 bases unmatched.